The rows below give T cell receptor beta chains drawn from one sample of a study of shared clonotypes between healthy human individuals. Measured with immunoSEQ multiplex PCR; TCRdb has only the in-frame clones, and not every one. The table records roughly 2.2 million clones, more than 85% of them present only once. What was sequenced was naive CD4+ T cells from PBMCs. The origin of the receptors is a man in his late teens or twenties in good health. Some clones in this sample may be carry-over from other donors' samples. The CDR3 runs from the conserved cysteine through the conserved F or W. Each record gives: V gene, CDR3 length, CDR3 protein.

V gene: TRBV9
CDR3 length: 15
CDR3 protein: CASSAGTGPSYEQYF

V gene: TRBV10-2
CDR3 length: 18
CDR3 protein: CASSESVPLSYSQETQYF

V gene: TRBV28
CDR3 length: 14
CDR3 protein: CASSFVRGRETQYF

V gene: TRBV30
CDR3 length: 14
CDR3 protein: CAWRLAGRTDTQYF

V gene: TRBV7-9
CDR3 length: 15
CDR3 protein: CASSKGQGATYGYTF

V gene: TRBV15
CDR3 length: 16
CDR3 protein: CATSGGTDLAKNIQYF

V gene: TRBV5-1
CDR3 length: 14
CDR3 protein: CASSFGTGAEKLFF

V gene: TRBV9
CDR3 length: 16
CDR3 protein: CASSVGGTDYTGELFF

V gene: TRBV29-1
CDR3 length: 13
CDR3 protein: CSVDFRGADTQYF

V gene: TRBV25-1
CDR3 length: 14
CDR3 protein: CASSLSGSVKTQYF

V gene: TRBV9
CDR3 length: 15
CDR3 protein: CASSVEPSGTNEQFF

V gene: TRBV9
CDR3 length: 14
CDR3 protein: CASSPGRGGAEAFF

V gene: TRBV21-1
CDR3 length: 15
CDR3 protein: CASSTEVPGNTEAFF